Only a few counts were recorded for the clone carrying this TCR beta chain. Its specificity is not known. This sample stems from a study of CD8 T cells in ankylosing spondylitis. Study conclusions and caveats: Both synovial fluid and blood in reactive arthritis had previously been reported to carry some motif variants. Disease-linked clones had a CD8+ phenotype and relatively low frequency in peripheral blood. Reportedly, disease-linked clones are significantly enriched in ankylosing spondylitis patients' matched synovial fluid. A TCR beta motif of under ten highly homologous variants seemed to mark ankylosing spondylitis blood.

The V end was cut by 5 bases, the J end by 8 bases, with 15 bases between. Per germline, CDR1 SGHTA and CDR2 FQGNSA. This CDR3 spans 14 amino acids. Quantitative 5'-RACE with molecular barcodes was used to make the TCR beta libraries. TCRdb independently ran MiXCR on the 5' RACE reads; one entry per CDR3 protein. Here the sample spans around 440,000 distinct CDR3 sequences, more than 15% being singletons. The chain links TRBV7-2 to TRBJ1-4, with D unclear. The TCR sequence derives from a male donor with ankylosing spondylitis. The sequencing input was blood, either unsorted or a sorted T cell fraction (not recorded which). The CDR3 here is CASSPGGMGEKLFF. For the CDR3, the DNA is TGTGCCAGCAGCCCTGGAGGAATGGGGGAAAAACTGTTTTTT. Full variable domain (missing parts from reference TRBV7-2 and TRBJ1-4): GAGVSQSPSNKVTEKGKDVELRCDPISGHTALYWYRQSLGQGLEFLIYFQGNSAPDKSGLPSDRFSAERTGGSVSTLTIQRTQQEDSAVYLCASSPGGMGEKLFFGSGTQLSVL.